What follows is one T cell receptor (beta chain) and its context. The sample originates from a study of graft-versus-host responses after intestinal transplantation. Germline-derived CDR1 and CDR2 are SEHNR and FQNEAQ (reference sequence). The CDR3 spans 14 residues. Trimming pared 3 bases from V and 5 bases from J, leaving 14 bases between. Data came from immunoSEQ multiplex PCR; TCRdb stores just in-frame clones and leaves some out. In the table there are 20,000 to 25,000 clones, 85% to 90% of which are singletons. The clonotype was recovered from a human patient who received an intestinal transplant, so some T cells may come from the graft donor. This sequence joins TRBV7-9 and TRBJ2-7; tentative D call: TRBD1 (7 bases). Sequencing was performed on PBMCs, taken about 69 days after intestinal transplantation. CDR3 DNA sequence: TGTGCCAGCAGCTTGTTTGACAGGGAGGACGAGCAGTACTTC. Its translation: CASSLFDREDEQYF.